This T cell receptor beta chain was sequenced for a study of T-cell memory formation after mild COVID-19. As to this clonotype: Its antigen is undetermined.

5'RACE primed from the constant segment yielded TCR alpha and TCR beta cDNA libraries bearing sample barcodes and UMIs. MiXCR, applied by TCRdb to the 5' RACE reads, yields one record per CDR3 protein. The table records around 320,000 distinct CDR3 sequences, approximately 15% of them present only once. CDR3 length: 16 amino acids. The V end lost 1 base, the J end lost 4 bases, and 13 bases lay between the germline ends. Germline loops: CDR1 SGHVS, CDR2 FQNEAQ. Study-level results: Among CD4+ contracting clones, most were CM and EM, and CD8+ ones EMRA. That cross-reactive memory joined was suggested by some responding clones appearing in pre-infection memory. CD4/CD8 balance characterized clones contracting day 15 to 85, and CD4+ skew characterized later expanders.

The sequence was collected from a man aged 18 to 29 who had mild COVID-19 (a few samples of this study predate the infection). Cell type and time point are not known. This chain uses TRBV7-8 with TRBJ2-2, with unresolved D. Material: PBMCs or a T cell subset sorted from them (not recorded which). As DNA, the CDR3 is TGTGCCAGCAGCTTAGAAGGCCTGGCCGGCACCGGGGAGCTGTTTTTT. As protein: CASSLEGLAGTGELFF.